This TCR beta chain was obtained from a study of spatial heterogeneity in lung cancer. This clonotype appeared a few times. Regarding time point: sample taken at primary tumor resection. The authors sequenced whole RNA from tumor, nontumor lung or frozen PBMC without sorting. TCRdb re-called the 5' RACE reads through MiXCR, storing one row per CDR3 protein. Of approximately 92,000 distinct CDR3 sequences listed, about 12% are singletons. CDR3 length: 15 residues. V shed 1 base and J 7 bases; nucleotides not matched to a gene: 3. Germline V gives CDR1 LGHNA, CDR2 YNFKEQ. The sequence derives from a male donor with early-stage non-small cell lung cancer. This chain uses TRBV4-2 with TRBJ1-5; 11 bases are shared with TRBD1. Here the sequenced sample was PBMCs, taken at surgery. This chain's CDR3 is CASSQGDRGEQPQHF. CDR3 nucleotide sequence: TGTGCCAGCAGCCAAGGGGACAGGGGGGAACAGCCCCAGCATTTT.